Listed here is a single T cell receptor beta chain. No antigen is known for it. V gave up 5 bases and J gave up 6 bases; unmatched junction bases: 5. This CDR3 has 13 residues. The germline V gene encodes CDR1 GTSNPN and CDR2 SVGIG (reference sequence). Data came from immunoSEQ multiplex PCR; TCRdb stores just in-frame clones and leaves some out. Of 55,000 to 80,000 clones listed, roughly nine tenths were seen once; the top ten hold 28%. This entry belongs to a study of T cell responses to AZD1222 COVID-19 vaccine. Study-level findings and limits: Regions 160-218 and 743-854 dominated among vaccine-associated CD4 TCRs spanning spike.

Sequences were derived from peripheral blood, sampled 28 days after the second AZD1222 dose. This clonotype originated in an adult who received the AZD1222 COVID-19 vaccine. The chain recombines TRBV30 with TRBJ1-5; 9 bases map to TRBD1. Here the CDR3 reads CAWGTGRAQPQHF. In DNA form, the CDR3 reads TGTGCCTGGGGGACAGGGAGGGCTCAGCCCCAGCATTTT. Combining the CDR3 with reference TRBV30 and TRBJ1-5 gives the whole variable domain SQTIHQWPATLVQPVGSPLSLECTVEGTSNPNLYWYRQAAGRGLQLLFYSVGIGQISSEVPQNLSASRPQDRQFILSSKKLLLSDSGFYLCAWGTGRAQPQHFGDGTRLSIL.